This entry concerns a single T cell receptor beta chain. This entry belongs to a study of response to subunit inactivated influenza vaccine. Losses at the gene ends were 6 bases for V and 10 bases for J; bases not matched to a gene: 9. This CDR3 comprises 14 residues. TCRdb itself ran the RT-PCR reads through MiXCR, one entry per CDR3 protein. The sample carries about 520,000 distinct CDR3 sequences, around 25% recorded once. V and J are TRBV12-3 or TRBV12-4 and TRBJ2-1, with TRBD2 matching 10 bases. The sample consisted of CD4+ T cells sorted from PBMCs, taken 5 days after vaccination. This sequence originates from a man aged 45-60 years who received an inactivated influenza vaccine. CDR3 residues: CASSPPGGLAEQFF. CDR3 DNA: TGTGCCAGCAGCCCGCCGGGGGGACTAGCGGAGCAGTTCTTC.